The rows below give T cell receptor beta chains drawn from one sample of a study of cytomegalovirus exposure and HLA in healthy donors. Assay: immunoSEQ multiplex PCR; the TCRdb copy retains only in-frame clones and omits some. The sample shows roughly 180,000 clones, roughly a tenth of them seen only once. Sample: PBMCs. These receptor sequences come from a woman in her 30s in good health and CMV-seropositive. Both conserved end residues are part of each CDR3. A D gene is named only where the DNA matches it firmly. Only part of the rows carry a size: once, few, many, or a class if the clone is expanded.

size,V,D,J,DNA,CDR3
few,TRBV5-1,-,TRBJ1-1,TGCGCCAGCAGCCCCCACACGGGAACCACTGAAGCTTTCTTT,CASSPHTGTTEAFF
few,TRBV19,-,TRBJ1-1,TGTGCCAGTAGTGACCGGGGGACTTTGGCTGAAGCTTTCTTT,CASSDRGTLAEAFF
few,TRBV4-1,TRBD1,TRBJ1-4,TGCGCCAGCAGCCAAGCCTGGACAGGAGGGGAAAAACTGTTTTTT,CASSQAWTGGEKLFF
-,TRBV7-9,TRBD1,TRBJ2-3,TGTGCCATCGACAGGGGGCGAACAGATACGCAGTATTTT,CAIDRGRTDTQYF
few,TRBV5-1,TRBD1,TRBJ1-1,TGCGCCAGCAGCCGACAGGGGGCTGGGACTGAAGCTTTCTTT,CASSRQGAGTEAFF
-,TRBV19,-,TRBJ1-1,TGTGCCAGTAGTATCAAGGGGAGGGTAACTGAAGCTTTCTTT,CASSIKGRVTEAFF
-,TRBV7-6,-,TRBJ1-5,TGTGCCAGCAGCTTATCAGGGGTGTATAGCAATCAGCCCCAGCATTTT,CASSLSGVYSNQPQHF
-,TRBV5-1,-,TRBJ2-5,TGCGCCAGCAGCGGATTAGCGGTCCAAGAGACCCAGTACTTC,CASSGLAVQETQYF
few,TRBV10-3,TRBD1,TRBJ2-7,TGTGCCATCAGTGAGCCAAACAGGGGCCTCAACTACGAGCAGTACTTC,CAISEPNRGLNYEQYF
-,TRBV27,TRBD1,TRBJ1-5,TGTGCCATCAAAGACAGGGGATGGCGTCAGCCCCAGCATTTT,CAIKDRGWRQPQHF
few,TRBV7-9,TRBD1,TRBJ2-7,TGTGCCAGCAGCTTACCTTTGACAGGGGGCGGCGAGCAGTACTTC,CASSLPLTGGGEQYF
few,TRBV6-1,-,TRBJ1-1,TGTGCCAGCAGTGAAAGTCGACGACAGAACACTGAAGCTTTCTTT,CASSESRRQNTEAFF
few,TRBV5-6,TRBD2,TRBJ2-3,TGTGCCAGCAGCTTGCCGGGACTAGCCGATACGCAGTATTTT,CASSLPGLADTQYF
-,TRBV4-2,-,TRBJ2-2,TGTGCCAGCAGCCAATTACAGGGAACCGGGGAGCTGTTTTTT,CASSQLQGTGELFF
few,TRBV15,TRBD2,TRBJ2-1,TGTGCCACCAGCAGAGAGGGGTTGTTAGCGGGAGGTAGCAATGAGCAGTTCTTC,CATSREGLLAGGSNEQFF
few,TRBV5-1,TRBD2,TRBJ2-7,TGCGCCAGCAGCACCCTAGCGGGATCCAACGAGCAGTACTTC,CASSTLAGSNEQYF
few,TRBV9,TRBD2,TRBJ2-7,TGTGCCAGCAGCGTAGGGGGTAGCGGGAATACCTACGAGCAGTACTTC,CASSVGGSGNTYEQYF
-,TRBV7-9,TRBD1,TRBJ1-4,TGTGCCAGCAGCTTGGACAGGGAGAATGAAAAACTGTTTTTT,CASSLDRENEKLFF
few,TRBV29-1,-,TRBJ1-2,TGCAGCGTTCGTGGGGCACGGTATGGCTACACCTTC,CSVRGARYGYTF
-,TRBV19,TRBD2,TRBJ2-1,TGTGCCAGTAGACGGACTAGCGGGAGGGCAAGTAATGAGCAGTTCTTC,CASRRTSGRASNEQFF
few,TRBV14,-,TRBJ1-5,TGTGCCAGCAGCCAAGATCTGCAGGCAGTCCAGCCCCAGCATTTT,CASSQDLQAVQPQHF
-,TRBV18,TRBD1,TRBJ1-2,TGTGCCAGCGCAAGTTTACCGGGACAGGGGGATCGTAGCTATGGCTACACCTTC,CASASLPGQGDRSYGYTF
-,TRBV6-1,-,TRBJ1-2,TGTGCCAGCAGTGAAGGACTTTATGGCTACACCTTC,CASSEGLYGYTF
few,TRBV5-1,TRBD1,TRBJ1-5,TGCGCCAGCAGCTCCCAGGGGGCAGTGGATCAGCCCCAGCATTTT,CASSSQGAVDQPQHF
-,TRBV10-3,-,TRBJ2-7,TGTGCCATCAGTGGGCAGAAGGACTGGGACGAGCAGTACTTC,CAISGQKDWDEQYF
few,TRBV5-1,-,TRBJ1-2,TGCGCCAGCAGCCCAGGACAGCAGTACCTTTATGGCTACACCTTC,CASSPGQQYLYGYTF
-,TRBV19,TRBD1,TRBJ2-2,TGTGCCAGTATGACGGACAGGGGGCGAAAAGGGGAGCTGTTTTTT,CASMTDRGRKGELFF
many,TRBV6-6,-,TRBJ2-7,TGTGCCAGCAGTAGGGGGGGAGGCGAGCAGTACTTC,CASSRGGGEQYF
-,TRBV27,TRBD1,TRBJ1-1,TGTGCCAGCAGTCGGGTCAGGGGGCGTACTGAAGCTTTCTTT,CASSRVRGRTEAFF
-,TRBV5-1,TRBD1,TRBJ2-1,TGCGCCAGCAGCTCCTCCGGGACAGCGTACAATGAGCAGTTCTTC,CASSSSGTAYNEQFF
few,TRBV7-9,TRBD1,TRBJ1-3,TGTGCCAGCAGCAAGACAGGGAATCTGGGAAACACCATATATTTT,CASSKTGNLGNTIYF